Following are 23 T cell receptor beta chains from one sample sequenced in a study of ipilimumab plus nivolumab after autologous stem cell transplantation. The protocol was immunoSEQ multiplex PCR, while the TCRdb copy is restricted to in-frame clones and leaves out a portion. The sample lists 20,000 to 30,000 clones; around 84% were seen once. The sample here was PBMCs, taken in a trial of ipilimumab plus nivolumab as post-transplant consolidation. These receptors all stem from a male donor with diffuse large B-cell lymphoma.

This sequence joins TRBV18 and TRBJ1-1; TRBD1 matches at 9 bases. J gave up 8 bases and V 6 bases, and 4 bases lay outside the gene matches. The CDR3 loop spans 12 amino acids. Germline V gene lookup returns CDR1 KGHSH and CDR2 LQKENI. In nucleotides, the CDR3 is TGTGCCAGCTCCGGGACAGGGAGAGAAGCTTTCTTT. Translating it yields CASSGTGREAFF.

V gene TRBV12-5 combines with J gene TRBJ2-5; a possible D gene is TRBD2 (7 bases). Germline V gene data show CDR1 as LGHNT and CDR2 as FRNRAP. The length of the CDR3 is 14 residues. Between the trimmed V and J ends, which lost 3 bases and 5 bases, there was a span of 13 bases. CDR3 protein: CASGLGGGSETQYF. The DNA of the CDR3 is TGTGCTAGTGGTTTAGGGGGGGGCAGCGAGACCCAGTACTTC.

V usage is TRBV5-1 and J usage is TRBJ1-4; TRBD1 aligns across 7 bases. There are 16 residues in the CDR3. Looked up from germline, CDR1 is SGHRS and CDR2 is YFSETQ. The V segment lost 3 bases and the J segment 8 bases; nucleotides outside the gene matches: 13. The CDR3 here is CASSSSWTGITEKLFF. DNA for the CDR3: TGCGCCAGCAGCTCCAGTTGGACAGGTATCACCGAAAAACTGTTTTTT.

The chain uses TRBV7-9 and TRBJ1-2; D may be TRBD1 (6 bases). V was cut by 6 bases and J by 4 bases, with 24 bases left in between. The germline gives CDR1 SEHNR, CDR2 FQNEAQ (reference sequence). The length of the CDR3 is 17 residues. This CDR3 is CASRLTGSSPSAYGYTF. The CDR3 DNA follows: TGTGCCAGCAGATTAACAGGGAGTTCTCCATCCGCCTATGGCTACACCTTC. Looking up the rest from reference TRBV7-9 and TRBJ1-2 gives the full variable domain: DTGVSQNPRHKITKRGQNVTFRCDPISEHNRLYWYRQTLGQGPEFLTYFQNEAQLEKSRLLSDRFSAERPKGSFSTLEIQRTEQGDSAMYLCASRLTGSSPSAYGYTFGSGTRLTVV.

The V gene is TRBV15, the J gene TRBJ1-2, with 8 nucleotides matching TRBD1. The CDR3 length is 16 residues. Germline values: CDR1 LNHNV, CDR2 YYDKDF (reference sequence). Unmatched junction bases numbered 8, after V lost 3 bases and J lost 2 bases. CDR3 residues: CATSRGAGGANYGYTF. The CDR3 region has the DNA TGTGCCACCAGCAGGGGGGCAGGGGGCGCGAACTATGGCTACACCTTC.

The chain has TRBV7-9 and TRBJ1-5; TRBD1 is a possible D gene (6 bases). Trimming shortened V by 4 bases and J by 4 bases, and 11 bases separated the two germline ends. The CDR3 spans 14 residues. The V gene's germline CDR1 is SEHNR and CDR2 FQNEAQ (reference sequence). Written as DNA, the CDR3 is TGTGCCAGCAGCTCTACAGGGCCGAATCAGCCCCAGCATTTT. It yields the protein CASSSTGPNQPQHF.

V gene TRBV7-2 combines with J gene TRBJ2-7, with 12 bases that match TRBD2. J lost 2 bases, V lost 2 bases, and 1 base had no gene match. CDR1 is SGHTA and CDR2 is FQGNSA in the germline V gene. CDR3 length equals 15 residues. The CDR3 nucleotides are TGTGCCAGCAGCTTAACTAGCGGGGGGCCCTACGAGCAGTACTTC. This encodes CASSLTSGGPYEQYF.

The V gene is TRBV19, the J gene TRBJ2-2; 7 nucleotides align to TRBD2. Germline trimming cut 2 bases from V and 6 bases from J; bases unmatched to any gene: 9. CDR3 length: 16 residues. Germline values: CDR1 LNHDA, CDR2 SQIVND (reference sequence). The CDR3 spells CASSIKNKGRAGELFF. CDR3 in DNA: TGTGCCAGTAGTATAAAGAATAAGGGGAGGGCCGGGGAGCTGTTTTTT.

This sequence joins TRBV7-2 and TRBJ2-3, with unresolved D. The CDR3 consists of 15 residues. The germline CDR1 and CDR2 sequences are SGHTA and FQGNSA. V lost 0 bases to trimming and J lost 0 bases, with 7 bases between them. CDR3 residues: CASSLAGTSTDTQYF. The CDR3 nucleotides are TGTGCCAGCAGCTTAGCCGGTACTAGCACAGATACGCAGTATTTT.

This clone was picked up one time. The chain combines TRBV6-6 with TRBJ2-7, with TRBD1 matching over 7 bases. The germline CDR1 and CDR2 sequences are MNHNY and SVGAGI (reference sequence). With 6 bases clipped from V and 0 bases from J, the junction kept 5 bases outside the gene matches. This CDR3 has 14 residues. The CDR3: CASRSGTASYEQYF. CDR3 in DNA: TGTGCCAGCAGGTCCGGGACAGCCTCCTACGAGCAGTACTTC.

The genes are TRBV7-8 and TRBJ1-1, with D perhaps TRBD1 (5 bases). CDR3 length: 11 residues. V was shortened by 5 bases and J by 8 bases, with 9 bases between the two germline ends. CDR1 SGHVS and CDR2 FQNEAQ come from the germline V gene. Written as DNA, the CDR3 is TGTGCCAGCAGCCAGAGGGGAGAAGCTTTCTTT. This codes for CASSQRGEAFF.

V and J are TRBV5-1 and TRBJ1-1; TRBD1 is a possible D gene (6 bases). Trimming removed 1 base at V and 1 base at J, with 8 bases between. CDR1 and CDR2 from the germline V gene are SGHRS and YFSETQ. The CDR3 contains 14 residues. CDR3 nucleotide sequence: TGCGCCAGCAGCTTGACAGGGTCGAACACTGAAGCTTTCTTT. It is translated as CASSLTGSNTEAFF.

The rearrangement links TRBV7-9 to TRBJ2-7; 13 positions match TRBD2. CDR1 and CDR2 from the germline V gene are SEHNR and FQNEAQ (reference sequence). The trim removed 6 bases at V and 0 bases at J, leaving 8 bases unmatched. The CDR3 runs to 17 residues. The CDR3, as DNA: TGTGCCAGCAGTGGGACTAGCGGGGCCCGAAGCTCCTACGAGCAGTACTTC. Its translation is CASSGTSGARSSYEQYF.

J is TRBJ1-2 and V is TRBV14; the D gene is possibly TRBD1 (5 bases). This CDR3 is 13 amino acids long. CDR1 and CDR2 from the germline V gene are SGHDN and FVKESK. Trimming removed 1 base at V and 4 bases at J, with 7 bases between. Here the CDR3 reads CASSQGRAYGYTF. CDR3 coding DNA: TGTGCCAGCAGCCAAGGCAGGGCCTATGGCTACACCTTC. The full variable domain, its missing parts supplied by reference TRBV14 and TRBJ1-2, is EAGVTQFPSHSVIEKGQTVTLRCDPISGHDNLYWYRRVMGKEIKFLLHFVKESKQDESGMPNNRFLAERTGGTYSTLKVQPAELEDSGVYFCASSQGRAYGYTFGSGTRLTVV.

The chain is built from TRBV7-8 and TRBJ2-2, with TRBD2 identical over 12 bases. With V trimmed by 5 bases and J by 7 bases, 11 bases remained unmatched. This CDR3 spans 17 amino acids. The germline V gene encodes CDR1 SGHVS and CDR2 FQNEAQ. The CDR3 protein is CASSLKLAGGPVGELFF. The CDR3 DNA reads TGTGCCAGCAGCCTTAAACTAGCGGGGGGCCCCGTCGGGGAGCTGTTTTTT.

This chain links TRBV5-6 with TRBJ1-6; a possible D gene is TRBD1 (6 bases). V dropped 0 bases and J dropped 7 bases, with 11 bases sitting between them. The CDR3 has 15 residues. CDR1 is SGHDT, CDR2 YYEEEE, per germline. CDR3 sequence reads: CASSLENRENSPLHF. The CDR3 DNA reads TGTGCCAGCAGCTTGGAAAACAGGGAAAATTCACCCCTCCACTTT.

The chain is built from TRBV11-2 and TRBJ1-4; D perhaps matches TRBD1 (5 bases). This CDR3 is 16 amino acids long. The V gene's germline CDR1 is SGHAT and CDR2 FQNNGV. The germline V and J ends were trimmed by 7 bases and 2 bases, with 17 bases remaining between them. The CDR3 DNA is TGTGCCAGCAAATCCGGGACCTATAGGACTAATGAAAAACTGTTTTTT. Translation: CASKSGTYRTNEKLFF. Full variable domain (remainder filled in from reference TRBV11-2 and TRBJ1-4): EAGVAQSPRYKIIEKRQSVAFWCNPISGHATLYWYQQILGQGPKLLIQFQNNGVVDDSQLPKDRFSAERLKGVDSTLKIQPAKLEDSAVYLCASKSGTYRTNEKLFFGSGTQLSVL.

The chain links TRBV21-1 to TRBJ2-4; no DNA check was done on the table's D call, TRBD1. TRBV21-1 counts as a pseudogene. The CDR3 is made up of 17 amino acids. The CDR3 loop is CASSKDHRGRPKNIQYF. CDR3 nucleotide sequence: TGTGCCAGCAGCAAAGACCACAGGGGTCGTCCCAAAAACATTCAGTACTTC.

In its sample, this clone was seen once. The V gene is TRBV25-1, the J gene TRBJ2-7; 7 bases fit TRBD1. CDR3 length: 15 residues. V trimming: 1 base; J trimming: 2 bases; junction bases outside the gene matches: 5. Germline loops: CDR1 MGHDK, CDR2 SYGVNS. CDR3 loop: CASSEWTGSPYEQYF. CDR3 coding DNA: TGTGCCAGCAGTGAATGGACAGGATCCCCCTACGAGCAGTACTTC.

V gene TRBV7-9 combines with J gene TRBJ2-5, with D perhaps being TRBD1 or TRBD2 (6 bases each). Germline assignment: CDR1 SEHNR and CDR2 FQNEAQ (reference sequence). V gave up 0 bases and J gave up 1 base, with 12 bases separating them. The CDR3 length is 16 residues. The CDR3 loop is CASSLAGGPLQETQYF. The CDR3 bases are TGTGCCAGCAGCTTAGCCGGGGGCCCACTCCAAGAGACCCAGTACTTC.

This chain links TRBV19 with TRBJ2-3; 13 bases match TRBD2. Germline assignment: CDR1 LNHDA and CDR2 SQIVND (reference sequence). CDR3 length: 18 residues. Germline trimming cut 6 bases from V and 3 bases from J; bases unmatched to any gene: 12. The CDR3 region is CASSGGTSGAPMTDTQYF. CDR3 bases: TGTGCCAGTAGCGGGGGGACTAGCGGGGCCCCGATGACAGATACGCAGTATTTT.

CDR3 loop: CASSPGVRGQRDEQFF. CDR3 coding DNA: TGTGCCAGCAGCCCCGGGGTCCGGGGCCAAAGGGATGAGCAGTTCTTC. The genes are TRBV7-8 and TRBJ2-1; D possibly uses TRBD1 or TRBD2 (5 bases each). Between the trimmed V and J ends, which lost 5 bases and 8 bases, there was a span of 22 bases. Germline lookup yields CDR1 SGHVS and CDR2 FQNEAQ. The CDR3 sequence is 16 residues long. Combining the CDR3 with reference TRBV7-8 and TRBJ2-1 gives the whole variable domain GAGVSQSPRYKVAKRGQDVALRCDPISGHVSLFWYQQALGQGPEFLTYFQNEAQLDKSGLPSDRFFAERPEGSVSTLKIQRTQQEDSAVYLCASSPGVRGQRDEQFFGPGTRLTVL.

This chain joins TRBV4-1 and TRBJ2-1; no clear D gene. Germline V gene sequence: CDR1 MGHRA, CDR2 YSYEKL. The CDR3 has 14 amino acids. V lost 0 bases and J 0 bases, leaving 3 bases between the germline ends. The CDR3 sequence: CASSQEDSYNEQFF. The CDR3 DNA sequence: TGCGCCAGCAGCCAAGAGGACTCCTACAATGAGCAGTTCTTC.